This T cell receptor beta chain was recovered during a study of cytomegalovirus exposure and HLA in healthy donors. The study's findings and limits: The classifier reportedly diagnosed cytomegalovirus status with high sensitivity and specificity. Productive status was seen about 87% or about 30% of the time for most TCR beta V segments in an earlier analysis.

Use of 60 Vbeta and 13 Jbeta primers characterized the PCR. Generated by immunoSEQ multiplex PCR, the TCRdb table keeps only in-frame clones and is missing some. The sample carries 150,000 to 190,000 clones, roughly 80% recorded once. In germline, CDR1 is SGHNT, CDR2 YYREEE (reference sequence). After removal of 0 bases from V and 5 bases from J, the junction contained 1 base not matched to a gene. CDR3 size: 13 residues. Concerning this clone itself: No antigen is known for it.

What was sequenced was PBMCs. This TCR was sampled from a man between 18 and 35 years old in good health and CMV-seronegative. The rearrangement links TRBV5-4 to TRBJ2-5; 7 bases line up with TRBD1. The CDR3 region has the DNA TGTGCCAGCAGCTTGGACAGGGGTGAGACCCAGTACTTC. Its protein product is CASSLDRGETQYF.